The sequence of this T cell receptor beta chain was determined in a study of T-cell memory formation after mild COVID-19. This clonotype was counted between two and nine times. Its target is unknown. Study observations and caveats: Shrinking CD4+ clones were chiefly CM and EM; CD8+ ones were chiefly EMRA.

Researchers used 5'RACE with constant-segment primers to make TCR alpha and TCR beta cDNA libraries that carry sample barcodes and UMIs. TCRdb ran MiXCR on the 5' RACE reads and lists one entry per CDR3 protein. The table has 250,000 or so distinct CDR3 sequences, 8% to 10% seen once. Trimming removed 3 bases from V and 8 bases from J; junction bases left unmatched: 8. CDR1 and CDR2 (germline): KGHDR, SFDVKD. The CDR3 runs to 15 residues. Material for sequencing was PBMCs or a T cell subset sorted from them (not recorded which). The chain combines TRBV24-1 with TRBJ2-1; 8 nucleotides match TRBD1. The origin of this receptor is a man in his late teens or twenties who had mild COVID-19 (a few samples of this study predate the infection). Cell type and time point are not known. The chain's CDR3 is CATSDPRAGGDEQFF. CDR3 DNA sequence: TGTGCCACCAGTGATCCGCGGGCAGGGGGCGATGAGCAGTTCTTC.